This section outlines one TCR beta chain sequence together with its context. TCRdb's table, derived via immunoSEQ multiplex PCR, lists solely in-frame clones and lacks some. The sample comprises approximately 300,000 clones, approximately 90% of which are singletons, and more than 6% rests with the top ten. The germline V gene encodes CDR1 MDHEN and CDR2 SYDVKM. V lost 4 bases and J 4 bases, leaving 11 bases between the germline ends. CDR3 size: 14 residues. One Seattle source followed patients from active infection through their disease course. This record belongs to a study of blood T cell repertoires in COVID-19. In the study overall: PBMCs, B-cell-depleted T cells, or T cells provided the cDNA or gDNA that made up the material.

This clonotype originated in a woman aged 30 to 39 with COVID-19, enrolled during active disease. The chain employs TRBV28 and TRBJ1-5, with D tentatively TRBD1 (6 bases). The sequenced sample was peripheral blood. CDR3 amino acids: CASSSAGANQPQHF. CDR3 coding DNA: TGTGCCAGCAGTTCTGCGGGGGCAAATCAGCCCCAGCATTTT.